These 22 T cell receptor beta chains share one sample of origin, sequenced in a study of cytomegalovirus exposure and HLA in healthy donors. The PCR had 60 Vbeta and 13 Jbeta primers. Assay used: immunoSEQ multiplex PCR; TCRdb lists only in-frame clones, some missing. The sample carries about 180,000 clones, just under 80% recorded once. The sequencing sample was made of PBMCs. The receptors here all came from a woman in her twenties or thirties in good health and CMV-seronegative.

The chain has TRBV6-5 and TRBJ1-2; TRBD1 aligns across 7 bases. The V gene end was trimmed by 6 bases and the J gene end by 4 bases; junction bases not matched to a gene: 5. Per germline, CDR1 MNHEY and CDR2 SVGAGI. The CDR3 runs to 13 residues. Written as DNA, the CDR3 is TGTGCCAGCAGCCATCGGGACAGCTATGGCTACACCTTC. Its translation: CASSHRDSYGYTF.

This chain joins TRBV4-2 and TRBJ2-7, with 11 bases identical to TRBD2. V lost 0 bases, J lost 5 bases, and 6 bases stayed unmatched. CDR1 is LGHNA and CDR2 is YNFKEQ in the germline V gene. The CDR3 totals 16 residues. The CDR3 coding sequence is TGTGCCAGCAGCCAAGAAGGTAGCGGGGGGGCCCACGAGCAGTACTTC. Protein product: CASSQEGSGGAHEQYF.

The V gene is TRBV2, the J gene TRBJ2-7; 7 bases agree with TRBD1. Germline V gene lookup returns CDR1 SNHLY and CDR2 FYNNEI. The CDR3 runs to 14 residues. Germline trimming cut 8 bases from V and 1 base from J; bases unmatched to any gene: 8. The CDR3 DNA reads as TGTGCCAGCCTTTCTCAGGGGGTATCCTACGAGCAGTACTTC. It specifies CASLSQGVSYEQYF. Filled out from reference TRBV2 and TRBJ2-7, the complete variable domain reads EPEVTQTPSHQVTQMGQEVILRCVPISNHLYFYWYRQILGQKVEFLVSFYNNEISEKSEIFDDQFSVERPDGSNFTLKIRSTKLEDSAMYFCASLSQGVSYEQYFGPGTRLTVT.

The chain combines TRBV9 with TRBJ1-4; no definite D call. CDR3 length equals 15 residues. V shed 0 bases and J shed 8 bases, with 14 bases lying between them. Germline V gene sequence: CDR1 SGDLS, CDR2 YYNGEE. The CDR3 here is CASSVDTARVEKLFF. In nucleotides, the CDR3 is TGTGCCAGCAGCGTAGATACAGCCCGAGTGGAAAAACTGTTTTTT. The entire variable domain, with the rest obtained from reference TRBV9 and TRBJ1-4, is as follows: DSGVTQTPKHLITATGQRVTLRCSPRSGDLSVYWYQQSLDQGLQFLIQYYNGEERAKGNILERFSAQQFPDLHSELNLSSLELGDSALYFCASSVDTARVEKLFFGSGTQLSVL.

V and J are TRBV5-1 and TRBJ2-3, with D perhaps matching TRBD2 (5 bases). V shed 3 bases and J shed 0 bases, with 8 bases lying between them. The length of the CDR3 is 14 residues. Germline loops: CDR1 SGHRS, CDR2 YFSETQ. CDR3 DNA: TGCGCCAGCAGCTCAGCGGACAGCACAGATACGCAGTATTTT. Translated: CASSSADSTDTQYF.

This clone was detected a few times. The chain uses TRBV5-1 and TRBJ2-5; no firm D call. Trimming took 0 bases from V and 2 from J, leaving 14 bases between them. Germline V CDR1 and CDR2: SGHRS, YFSETQ. The CDR3 spans 16 residues. CDR3 DNA sequence: TGCGCCAGCAGCTTGGTCAGAACAGAAAGACAAGAGACCCAGTACTTC. Amino acids: CASSLVRTERQETQYF.

The chain links TRBV4-1 to TRBJ2-7; tentatively, D is TRBD1 (5 bases). The V end lost 0 bases, the J end lost 7 bases, and 16 bases lay between the germline ends. Germline V CDR1 and CDR2: MGHRA, YSYEKL. This CDR3 spans 15 amino acids. The CDR3 DNA reads as TGCGCCAGCAGCCAAGATGTCGTTGGCAGGGCGGAGCAGTACTTC. The encoded protein is CASSQDVVGRAEQYF.

This clone was found once. The J gene is TRBJ2-7, the V gene TRBV10-2, with a tentative D call TRBD1 (6 bases). The CDR3 is 12 residues long. The germline V and J ends were trimmed by 6 bases and 4 bases, with 10 bases remaining between them. CDR1 WSHSY and CDR2 SAAADI come from the germline V gene. The CDR3 here is CASRKQGYEQYF. The CDR3 DNA reads TGCGCCAGCAGGAAACAGGGATACGAGCAGTACTTC.

The V gene is TRBV5-1, the J gene TRBJ2-1; 10 bases agree with TRBD2. CDR3 length: 18 amino acids. CDR1 and CDR2 (germline): SGHRS, YFSETQ. Losses at the gene ends were 0 bases for V and 5 bases for J; bases not matched to a gene: 11. CDR3 nucleotide sequence: TGCGCCAGCAGCTTGGGTTCCAGCGGGGGGGCAATCAACAATGAGCAGTTCTTC. This sequence encodes CASSLGSSGGAINNEQFF.

The CDR3 region has the DNA TGTGCCAGCAGCTTAGCGGTGAGCTCCTACGAGCAGTACTTC. Residues: CASSLAVSSYEQYF. The gene calls are TRBV7-6 and TRBJ2-7, with D hard to call. This CDR3 is built from 14 residues. V was pared by 0 bases and J by 0 bases, with 6 bases between. Germline V gene sequence: CDR1 SGHVS, CDR2 FNYEAQ.

This clone occurred a few times. The genes are TRBV2 and TRBJ1-2; TRBD1 aligns across 7 bases. Germline trimming cut 9 bases from V and 4 bases from J; bases unmatched to any gene: 8. The CDR3 extends over 13 amino acids. CDR1 and CDR2 (germline): SNHLY, FYNNEI. The CDR3 region is CARSTGDRYGYTF. Written as DNA, the CDR3 is TGTGCCAGATCTACAGGGGACCGCTATGGCTACACCTTC.

The chain employs TRBV19 and TRBJ2-5; D remains unclear. Germline assignment: CDR1 LNHDA and CDR2 SQIVND (reference sequence). CDR3 size: 12 residues. With 3 bases removed from V and 3 bases from J, the gap between germline ends came to 5 bases. This CDR3 is CASSIAEETQYF. Written as DNA, the CDR3 is TGTGCCAGTAGTATCGCGGAAGAGACCCAGTACTTC. The entire variable domain, with the rest obtained from reference TRBV19 and TRBJ2-5, is as follows: DGGITQSPKYLFRKEGQNVTLSCEQNLNHDAMYWYRQDPGQGLRLIYYSQIVNDFQKGDIAEGYSVSREKKESFPLTVTSAQKNPTAFYLCASSIAEETQYFGPGTRLLVL.

The chain combines TRBV5-4 with TRBJ2-4; TRBD2 is a possible D gene (5 bases). The CDR3 is made up of 13 amino acids. CDR1 is SGHNT and CDR2 is YYREEE in the germline V gene (reference sequence). V shed 0 bases and J shed 5 bases, with 6 bases lying between them. CDR3 loop: CASSLEAENIQYF. In DNA, the CDR3 is TGTGCCAGCAGCTTGGAAGCGGAAAACATTCAGTACTTC.

The genes are TRBV6-5 and TRBJ1-5; weak D call: TRBD1 (6 bases). Germline V gene sequence: CDR1 MNHEY, CDR2 SVGAGI. V lost 6 bases and J 3 bases, leaving 9 bases between the germline ends. The CDR3 loop spans 13 amino acids. CDR3 sequence: CASRDSANQPQHF. The CDR3, as DNA: TGTGCCAGCAGGGACAGCGCCAATCAGCCCCAGCATTTT.

This clone was recorded a few times. The chain is built from TRBV5-1 and TRBJ2-6, with 8 bases identical to TRBD1. J lost 2 bases, V lost 2 bases, and 3 bases had no gene match. Germline loops: CDR1 SGHRS, CDR2 YFSETQ. CDR3 length equals 16 residues. The CDR3 sequence is CASSFQGAAGANVLTF. The CDR3 DNA is TGCGCCAGCAGCTTCCAGGGGGCGGCTGGGGCCAACGTCCTGACTTTC.

The chain joins TRBV14 to TRBJ2-3, with TRBD1 matching over 8 bases. J lost 9 bases, V lost 3 bases, and 2 bases had no gene match. CDR3 length: 12 amino acids. Germline loops: CDR1 SGHDN, CDR2 FVKESK. The CDR3 spells CASSQTGATQYF. The CDR3 DNA sequence: TGTGCCAGCAGCCAGACAGGGGCGACGCAGTATTTT.

V gene TRBV5-1 combines with J gene TRBJ1-2, with 8 nucleotides matching TRBD1. Trimming cost V 2 bases and J 8 bases; bases outside gene matches: 5. The CDR3 is made up of 13 amino acids. CDR1 and CDR2 from the germline V gene are SGHRS and YFSETQ. CDR3 sequence reads: CASSFGQGMGYTF. CDR3 DNA: TGCGCCAGCAGCTTTGGACAGGGCATGGGCTACACCTTC.

The V gene is TRBV10-1, the J gene TRBJ2-2; TRBD1 matches at 8 bases. After removal of 6 bases from V and 6 bases from J, the junction contained 6 bases not matched to a gene. CDR3 size: 14 residues. Germline CDR1 reads WNHNN; CDR2 reads SYGVQD (reference sequence). The CDR3 spells CASREQGGAGELFF. For the CDR3, the DNA is TGCGCCAGCAGAGAACAGGGGGGTGCCGGGGAGCTGTTTTTT.

A single count supports this clone. V and J are TRBV18 and TRBJ2-7, with D perhaps TRBD1 (5 bases). Trimming pared 5 bases from V and 1 base from J, leaving 9 bases between. The CDR3 totals 13 residues. Germline-derived CDR1 and CDR2 are KGHSH and LQKENI. In nucleotides, the CDR3 is TGTGCCAGCTCAGCCAGGGATTCCTACGAGCAGTACTTC. It yields the protein CASSARDSYEQYF.

The V gene is TRBV27, the J gene TRBJ1-6; 9 bases are a match to TRBD1. The germline V gene encodes CDR1 MNHEY and CDR2 SMNVEV (reference sequence). V was pared by 3 bases and J by 6 bases, with 6 bases of the junction left unmatched. The CDR3 covers 16 residues. The CDR3 nucleotides are TGTGCCAGCAGTTTTTTTGGGACAGGGATTAATTCACCCCTCCACTTT. Its protein is CASSFFGTGINSPLHF.

This CDR3 reads CASSLQTGSYEQYF. In DNA, the CDR3 is TGCGCCAGCAGCCTTCAAACCGGCTCCTACGAGCAGTACTTC. The V gene is TRBV10-2, the J gene TRBJ2-7; D unclear. V dropped 6 bases and J dropped 0 bases, with 12 bases sitting between them. The CDR3 has 14 residues. Germline V gene lookup returns CDR1 WSHSY and CDR2 SAAADI.

This clone occurred a few times. The CDR3 region is CASSLDRPSDTQYF. CDR3 DNA sequence: TGCGCCAGCAGCTTGGACAGGCCATCAGATACGCAGTATTTT. V gene TRBV5-1 combines with J gene TRBJ2-3, with TRBD1 as a possible D gene (5 bases). The germline gives CDR1 SGHRS, CDR2 YFSETQ. V was shortened by 0 bases and J by 4 bases, with 9 bases between the two germline ends. There are 14 residues in the CDR3.